Listed below are T cell receptor beta chains from one sample, sequenced in a study of T cell responses to AZD1222 COVID-19 vaccine. Method: immunoSEQ multiplex PCR; TCRdb's copy keeps in-frame clones and lacks some. The table lists around 76,000 clones, over 80% of them singletons. The sample in question was peripheral blood, obtained on day 0 of AZD1222 vaccination. The receptor source for this set is an adult in good health. CDR3s include the opening cysteine and the closing phenylalanine or tryptophan. The order of the fields is clone size, CDR3 length, V gene, D gene, J gene, CDR3 DNA, CDR3 protein. The D gene is left open where the match is weak. Expanded clones are given a class, and other clones once, few, many or no size at all.

NA	10	TRBV2	NA	TRBJ1-2	TGTGCCAGCAGGACAGGAGACTACACCTTC	CASRTGDYTF
few	17	TRBV20-1	NA	TRBJ1-6	TGCAGTGCTAGTGTTCCGGGGGCCTCCTCCTATAATTCACCCCTCCACTTT	CSASVPGASSYNSPLHF
NA	11	TRBV28	NA	TRBJ2-3	TGTGCCAGCAGCTTCCCGGGTATGCAGTATTTT	CASSFPGMQYF
NA	13	TRBV7-9	NA	TRBJ2-7	TGTGCCAGCAGCCCTCTGTCCCTCTACGAGCAGTACTTC	CASSPLSLYEQYF
NA	16	TRBV2	NA	TRBJ1-3	TGTGCCAGCAGTAGAGGGGCAGAACGCTCTGGAAACACCATATATTTT	CASSRGAERSGNTIYF
NA	14	TRBV6-2/TRBV6-3	NA	TRBJ2-2	TGTGCCAGCAGTTCCGGGCAGTTCACCGGGGAGCTGTTTTTT	CASSSGQFTGELFF
NA	14	TRBV30	NA	TRBJ1-4	TGTGCCTGGAGTGTATTGACGGGGAATGAAAAACTGTTTTTT	CAWSVLTGNEKLFF
NA	12	TRBV6-5	NA	TRBJ2-1	TGTGCCAGCAGTCTTCCAGGGGCTGAGCAGTTCTTC	CASSLPGAEQFF
NA	15	TRBV28	TRBD1	TRBJ2-7	TGTGCCAGCAGTCTGGGGACAGGGGGTACTCCTTGGCAGTACTTC	CASSLGTGGTPWQYF
NA	15	TRBV9	NA	TRBJ2-7	TGTGCCAGCAGCGTAGAAATAGGGAGCTCCTACGAGCAGTACTTC	CASSVEIGSSYEQYF
NA	15	TRBV28	NA	TRBJ1-4	TGTGCCAGCAGTTTAAGGTTTGCAACTAATGAAAAACTGTTTTTT	CASSLRFATNEKLFF
NA	17	TRBV7-2	NA	TRBJ2-3	TGTGCCAGCAGCTTAGCCCCCGGGGGAGGTGGCACAGATACGCAGTATTTT	CASSLAPGGGGTDTQYF
NA	13	TRBV12-3/TRBV12-4	NA	TRBJ1-2	TGTGCCAGCGACCTACTCAGCAACTATGGCTACACCTTC	CASDLLSNYGYTF
NA	14	TRBV28	NA	TRBJ1-1	TGTGCCAGCAGTTTAACGCTGGGGTTCACTGAAGCTTTCTTT	CASSLTLGFTEAFF
NA	12	TRBV28	NA	TRBJ1-4	TGTGCCAGCAAACAGGGTAATGAAAAACTGTTTTTT	CASKQGNEKLFF
NA	12	TRBV29-1	TRBD1	TRBJ1-5	TGCAGCGTACGACAGGGGGAACAGCCCCAGCATTTT	CSVRQGEQPQHF
NA	17	TRBV4-1	NA	TRBJ1-3	TGCGCCAGCAGCCGGGGGGCAGGGAGAGTAACTGGAAACACCATATATTTT	CASSRGAGRVTGNTIYF
NA	15	TRBV28	TRBD1	TRBJ2-7	TGTGCCAGCAGTTTAGGTGACAGGGATACCTACGAGCAGTACTTC	CASSLGDRDTYEQYF
NA	15	TRBV7-3	NA	TRBJ2-2	TGTGCCAGCAGCTTAAGTCATTTAGGTACCGGGGAGCTGTTTTTT	CASSLSHLGTGELFF
NA	13	TRBV6-2/TRBV6-3	NA	TRBJ1-1	TGTGCCAGCAGTTGGGCCGCCCAACCTGAAGCTTTCTTT	CASSWAAQPEAFF
NA	12	TRBV28	NA	TRBJ1-5	TGTGCCAGCAGTGTGGGGAATCAGCCCCAGCATTTT	CASSVGNQPQHF
once	15	TRBV6-5	NA	TRBJ2-5	TGTGCCAGCACCCCTAGCCCGGGAGCCCAAGAGACCCAGTACTTC	CASTPSPGAQETQYF
NA	14	TRBV2	TRBD1	TRBJ2-7	TGTGCCAGCAGCCCCGGGACAGGGCCATACGAGCAGTACTTC	CASSPGTGPYEQYF
NA	12	TRBV11-2	NA	TRBJ2-3	TGTGCCAGCAGCTTAGATGCAGATACGCAGTATTTT	CASSLDADTQYF
NA	13	TRBV27	NA	TRBJ2-7	TGTGCCAGCAGTTTAATGGGGGACGATGAGCAGTACTTC	CASSLMGDDEQYF
NA	14	TRBV5-1	NA	TRBJ1-2	TGCGCCAGCAGCCTGAACGGATATTCCTATGGCTACACCTTC	CASSLNGYSYGYTF
NA	15	TRBV7-2	NA	TRBJ2-7	TGTGCCAGCAGCTCCCCTGGAGGTTCCACTTACGAGCAGTACTTC	CASSSPGGSTYEQYF
NA	12	TRBV4-2	NA	TRBJ2-7	TGTGCCAGCAGCCCCATGGTTTGCGAGCAGTACTTC	CASSPMVCEQYF
NA	16	TRBV7-9	NA	TRBJ2-1	TGTGCCAGCAGTTTCCGACTGGGAGCGATTGGCAATGAGCAGTTCTTC	CASSFRLGAIGNEQFF
once	15	TRBV18	NA	TRBJ2-2	TGTGCCAGCTCACCATACGAGACAGACACCGGGGAGCTGTTTTTT	CASSPYETDTGELFF
NA	16	TRBV9	NA	TRBJ1-6	TGTGCCAGCAGCTCCCGCGGGGCGGGGGTTAATTCACCCCTCCACTTT	CASSSRGAGVNSPLHF
NA	16	TRBV6-5	NA	TRBJ2-4	TGTGCCAGCAGTTACGGCGGGATACTAGCCAAAAACATTCAGTACTTC	CASSYGGILAKNIQYF
NA	13	TRBV7-9	NA	TRBJ2-7	TGTGCCAGCAGCTTAGGGGGTTTCTACGAGCAGTACTTC	CASSLGGFYEQYF
NA	13	TRBV10-1	NA	TRBJ2-3	TGCGCCAGCAGTGACAGGGCCACAGATATGCAGTATTTT	CASSDRATDMQYF
NA	15	TRBV2	NA	TRBJ1-6	TGTGCCAGCAGTGGGGGGGTAACCTATAATTCACCCCTCCACTTT	CASSGGVTYNSPLHF
NA	13	TRBV28	NA	TRBJ1-1	TGTGCCAGCAATGGGGGGGCAGGGACTGAAGCTTTCTTT	CASNGGAGTEAFF
once	15	TRBV4-2	TRBD1	TRBJ1-1	TGTGCCAGCAGCCAAGTGAACAGGGGGTTCACTGAAGCTTTCTTT	CASSQVNRGFTEAFF
NA	13	TRBV2	NA	TRBJ1-2	TGTGCCAGCAGTTTTGCAGGGGAAGGTGGCTACACCTTC	CASSFAGEGGYTF
NA	11	TRBV6-6	TRBD1	TRBJ2-7	TGTGCCAGCAGGCGACAGGGGGAGCAGTACTTC	CASRRQGEQYF
NA	14	TRBV19	TRBD1	TRBJ1-4	TGTGCCAGTAGCCGACAGGGTCGGGGTGAAAAACTGTTTTTT	CASSRQGRGEKLFF
few	15	TRBV6-1	NA	TRBJ1-5	TGTGCCAGCAGTGAAGAGCGAGGGGCCGTGAAGCCCCAGCATTTT	CASSEERGAVKPQHF
NA	14	TRBV5-5	NA	TRBJ2-1	TGTGCCAGCAGCTTGGAAGTAGGGGTTGTTGAGCAGTTCTTC	CASSLEVGVVEQFF
NA	14	TRBV24-1	TRBD1	TRBJ1-2	TGTGCCACCAGTGAGGGACAGGGGGTGGGAGGCTACACCTTC	CATSEGQGVGGYTF
NA	13	TRBV28	TRBD1	TRBJ2-7	TGTGCCAGCAGTTCGGGACAGAAGTACGAGCAGTACTTC	CASSSGQKYEQYF
NA	14	TRBV5-6	NA	TRBJ1-3	TGTGCCAGCAGCTTGGTGGGCGCTGGAAACACCATATATTTT	CASSLVGAGNTIYF
NA	13	TRBV18	NA	TRBJ1-4	TGTGCCAGCTCACGACAGGATAATGAAAAACTGTTTTTT	CASSRQDNEKLFF
few	16	TRBV28	TRBD1	TRBJ1-5	TGTGCCAGCAGTTCATCCGGGACAGGGCTCAATCAGCCCCAGCATTTT	CASSSSGTGLNQPQHF
once	15	TRBV28	NA	TRBJ1-1	TGTGCCAGCAGTTCCCCGTCGATTTGGAACACTGAAGCTTTCTTT	CASSSPSIWNTEAFF
NA	15	TRBV19	NA	TRBJ1-5	TGTGCCAGTAGTATAAGCGGAGGGGGGAATCAGCCCCAGCATTTT	CASSISGGGNQPQHF
NA	15	TRBV27	TRBD2	TRBJ2-1	TGTGCCAGCAGACTAGCGGGGGGGCCGGAGAATGAGCAGTTCTTC	CASRLAGGPENEQFF
NA	16	TRBV6-6	NA	TRBJ1-1	TGTGCCAGCACCTCCCGCGGGGGCGCAGACCCTACTGAAGCTTTCTTT	CASTSRGGADPTEAFF
NA	11	TRBV28	NA	TRBJ1-5	TGTGCCAGCAGTTTGGGTCAGCCCCAGCATTTT	CASSLGQPQHF
once	15	TRBV4-3	NA	TRBJ2-3	TGCGCCAGCAGCCAAGATCAGACTACCCCAGATACGCAGTATTTT	CASSQDQTTPDTQYF
NA	13	TRBV27	NA	TRBJ2-7	TGTGCCAGCAGTTTAATACCCCCCTACGAGCAGTACTTC	CASSLIPPYEQYF
NA	13	TRBV7-2	NA	TRBJ1-5	TGTGCCAGCAGCTTAGAAAGCAATCAGCCCCAGCATTTT	CASSLESNQPQHF
NA	14	TRBV9	NA	TRBJ2-7	TGTGCCAGCAGCGTAGTCGGGAACTCCTACGAGCAGTACTTC	CASSVVGNSYEQYF
NA	16	TRBV11-3	NA	TRBJ2-1	TGTGCCAGCAGCAGGAGGGTGGGGGGCGACTACAATGAGCAGTTCTTC	CASSRRVGGDYNEQFF
NA	14	TRBV5-4	NA	TRBJ2-1	TGTGCCAGCAGCTTGGCTGGGAGTAAGTATGAGCAGTTCTTC	CASSLAGSKYEQFF
NA	13	TRBV3-1/TRBV3-2	NA	TRBJ1-2	TGTGCCAGCAGCCAAGAAGGGGGGGAGAGCTACACCTTC	CASSQEGGESYTF
once	17	TRBV6-1	TRBD1	TRBJ1-1	TGTGCCAGCAGTGAATTCGCGGGGGGGACAGTGCACACTGAAGCTTTCTTT	CASSEFAGGTVHTEAFF